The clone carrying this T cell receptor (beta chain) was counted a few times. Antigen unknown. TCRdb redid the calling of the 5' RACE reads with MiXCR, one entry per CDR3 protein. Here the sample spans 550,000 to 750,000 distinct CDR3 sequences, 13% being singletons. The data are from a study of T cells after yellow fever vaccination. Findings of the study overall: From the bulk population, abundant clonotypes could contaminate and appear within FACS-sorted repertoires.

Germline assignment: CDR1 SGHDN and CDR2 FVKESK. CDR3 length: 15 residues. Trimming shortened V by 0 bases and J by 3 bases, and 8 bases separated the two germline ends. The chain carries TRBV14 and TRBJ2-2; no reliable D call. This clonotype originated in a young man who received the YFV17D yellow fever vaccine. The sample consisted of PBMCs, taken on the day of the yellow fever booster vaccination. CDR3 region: CASSQEPRYTGELFF. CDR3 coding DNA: TGTGCCAGCAGCCAAGAACCGAGGTACACCGGGGAGCTGTTTTTT.